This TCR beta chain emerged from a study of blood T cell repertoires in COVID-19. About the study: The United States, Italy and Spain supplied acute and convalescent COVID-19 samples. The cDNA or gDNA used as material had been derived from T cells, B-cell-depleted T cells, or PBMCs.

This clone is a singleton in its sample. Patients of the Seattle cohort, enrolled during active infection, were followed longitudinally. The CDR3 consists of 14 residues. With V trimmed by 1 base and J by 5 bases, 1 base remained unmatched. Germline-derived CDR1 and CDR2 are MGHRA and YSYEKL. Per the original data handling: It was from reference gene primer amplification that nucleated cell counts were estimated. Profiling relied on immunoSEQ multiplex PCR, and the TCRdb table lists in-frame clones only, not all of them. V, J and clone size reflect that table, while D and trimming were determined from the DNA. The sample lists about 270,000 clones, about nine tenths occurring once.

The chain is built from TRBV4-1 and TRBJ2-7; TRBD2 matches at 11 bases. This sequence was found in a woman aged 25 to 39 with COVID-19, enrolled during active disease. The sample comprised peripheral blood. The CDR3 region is CASSQASGGHEQYF. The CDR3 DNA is TGCGCCAGCAGCCAAGCTAGCGGGGGGCACGAGCAGTACTTC.